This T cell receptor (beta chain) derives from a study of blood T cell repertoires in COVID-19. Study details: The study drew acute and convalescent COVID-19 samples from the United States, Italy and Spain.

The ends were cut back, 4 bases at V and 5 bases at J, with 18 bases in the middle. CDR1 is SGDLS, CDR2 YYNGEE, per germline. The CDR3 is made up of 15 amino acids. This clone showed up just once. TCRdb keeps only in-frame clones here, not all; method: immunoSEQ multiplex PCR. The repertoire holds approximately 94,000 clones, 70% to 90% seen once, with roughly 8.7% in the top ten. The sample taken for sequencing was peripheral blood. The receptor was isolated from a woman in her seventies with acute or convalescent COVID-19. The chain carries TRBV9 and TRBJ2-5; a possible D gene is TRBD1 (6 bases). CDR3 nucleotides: TGTGCCAGCAGCCCTCTCAGGGGTGGTGGGGAGACCCAGTACTTC. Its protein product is CASSPLRGGGETQYF.